This T cell receptor beta chain originates from a study of blood T cell repertoires in COVID-19. Study as a whole: Researchers got acute and convalescent COVID-19 samples from the United States, Italy and Spain.

Recruits, aged roughly 18 to 90 years, lived in 24 US areas. Cohorts were assigned according to the clinical history that participants reported. Authors' methods: Reference gene primer amplification gave nucleated cell count estimates. This table comes from immunoSEQ multiplex PCR, and its TCRdb copy is limited to in-frame clones, with some not included. From that table come the V and J calls and clone size; the DNA was used to work out D and trimming. The sample has 200,000 or so clones, 85% to 90% seen once. J was trimmed by 6 bases and V by 2 bases; bases with no gene match: 3. The CDR3 is 13 amino acids. CDR1 MNHEY and CDR2 SVGAGI come from the germline V gene. This clone was picked up one time.

The chain uses TRBV6-5 and TRBJ1-2; TRBD1 agrees at 7 bases. The clonotype comes from a woman under 30 in a cohort exposed to, infected with or recovered from COVID-19 (not recorded which). Sequencing input: PBMCs or T cells enriched from blood (not recorded which). In DNA form, the CDR3 reads TGTGCCAGCAGTTACACCGACAGGGATGGCTACACCTTC. Its translation: CASSYTDRDGYTF.